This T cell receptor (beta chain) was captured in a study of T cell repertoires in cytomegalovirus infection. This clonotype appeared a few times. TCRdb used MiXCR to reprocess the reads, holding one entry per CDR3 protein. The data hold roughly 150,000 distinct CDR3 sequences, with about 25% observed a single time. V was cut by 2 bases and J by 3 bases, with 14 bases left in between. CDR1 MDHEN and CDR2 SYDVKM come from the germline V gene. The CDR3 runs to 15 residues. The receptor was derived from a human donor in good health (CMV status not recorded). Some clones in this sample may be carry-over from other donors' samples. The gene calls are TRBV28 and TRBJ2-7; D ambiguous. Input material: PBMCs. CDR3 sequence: CASSLRPASLYEQYF. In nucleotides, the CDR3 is TGTGCCAGCAGTTTACGCCCAGCGAGTCTCTACGAGCAGTACTTC. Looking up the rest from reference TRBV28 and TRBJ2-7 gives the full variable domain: DVKVTQSSRYLVKRTGEKVFLECVQDMDHENMFWYRQDPGLGLRLIYFSYDVKMKEKGDIPEGYSVSREKKERFSLILESASTNQTSMYLCASSLRPASLYEQYFGPGTRLTVT.